These 32 T cell receptor beta chains were sequenced from one sample in a study of OX40 agonist ivuxolimab in advanced cancers. Libraries were prepared by immunoSEQ multiplex PCR; TCRdb keeps only in-frame clonotypes and omits some of them. There are roughly 50,000 clones in the sample; about 83% occur only once, and approximately 1.2% lies in the top ten. The specimen comprised CD4+ or CD8+ T cells sorted from blood, sampled in a trial of the OX40 agonist ivuxolimab. Receptors originate from an adult with an advanced solid tumor such as melanoma, head and neck, liver or kidney cancer.

The V gene is TRBV5-1, the J gene TRBJ2-2; 8 bases align to TRBD1. V lost 7 bases, J lost 5 bases, and 10 bases stayed unmatched. This CDR3 spans 15 amino acids. The germline V gene encodes CDR1 SGHRS and CDR2 YFSETQ. The CDR3 DNA follows: TGCGCCAGCGGTAAAGGGGACAGGACTACCGGGGAGCTGTTTTTT. Amino acids: CASGKGDRTTGELFF.

V is TRBV5-1 and J is TRBJ2-5; 8 bases align to TRBD1. TRBJ2-7 explains the end of the DNA better; the J call may be wrong. The CDR3 spans 15 residues. Germline V gives CDR1 SGHRS, CDR2 YFSETQ. DNA for the CDR3: TGCGCCAGCAGCTTGTTAGGACAGGGTATCTACGAGCAGTACTTC. As protein: CASSLLGQGIYEQYF.

Only one count was recorded for this clone. The rearrangement uses TRBV6-5 and TRBJ2-2, with D uncertain. This CDR3 has 14 amino acids. Trimming cost V 1 base and J 1 base, with 4 bases left between them. Germline CDR1 is MNHEY and CDR2 is SVGAGI. DNA for the CDR3: TGTGCCAGCAGTTACTGGGGGAACACCGGGGAGCTGTTTTTT. This sequence encodes CASSYWGNTGELFF.

The chain is built from TRBV14 and TRBJ2-7; 10 nucleotides align to TRBD1. Trimming at V came to 4 bases and at J to 3 bases, leaving 0 bases not matched to a gene. CDR3 length: 13 amino acids. From germline, CDR1 is SGHDN and CDR2 FVKESK. The CDR3 bases are TGTGCCAGCAGCCGGACAGGGGGCTACGAGCAGTACTTC. Amino acid sequence: CASSRTGGYEQYF.

The gene calls are TRBV18 and TRBJ1-1, with D hard to call. The V end was cut by 0 bases, the J end by 0 bases, with 5 bases between. The V gene's germline CDR1 is KGHSH and CDR2 LQKENI. This CDR3 spans 14 amino acids. The CDR3 spells CASSPPHLNTEAFF. The CDR3 bases are TGTGCCAGCTCACCACCACATCTGAACACTGAAGCTTTCTTT.

V gene TRBV18 combines with J gene TRBJ2-4, with D perhaps TRBD2 (6 bases). The V and J ends lost 3 bases and 9 bases respectively, with 21 bases between them. The CDR3 runs 16 residues. Germline CDR1 KGHSH, CDR2 LQKENI. In DNA form, the CDR3 reads TGTGCCAGCTCACCGACCTCGGCCCCCGGGGGATTCATTCAGTACTTC. Translating gives CASSPTSAPGGFIQYF.

The J gene is TRBJ2-3, the V gene TRBV28; D is possibly TRBD2 (6 bases). V was trimmed by 5 bases and J by 6 bases, leaving 12 bases between them. In germline, CDR1 is MDHEN, CDR2 SYDVKM. The CDR3 runs 13 residues. In nucleotides, the CDR3 is TGTGCCAGCAGTCCGGGGGACCCCGATACGCAGTATTTT. Translated: CASSPGDPDTQYF.

This clone was recorded once. The V gene is TRBV19, the J gene TRBJ2-3; 12 bases are a match to TRBD2. J lost 4 bases, V lost 0 bases, and 5 bases had no gene match. CDR1 is LNHDA and CDR2 is SQIVND in the germline V gene (reference sequence). This CDR3 region has 17 residues. The CDR3 spells CASSIEGLAGSADTQYF. For the CDR3, the DNA is TGTGCCAGTAGTATAGAAGGACTAGCGGGAAGTGCAGATACGCAGTATTTT.

The V gene is TRBV11-1, the J gene TRBJ2-1; maybe TRBD2 (6 bases). Germline assignment: CDR1 SGHAT and CDR2 FQDESV (reference sequence). The CDR3 is 14 residues long. With 10 bases removed from V and 1 base from J, the gap between germline ends came to 14 bases. The CDR3 DNA reads as TGTGCCACTGGGGGGACCAATTCCTACAATGAGCAGTTCTTC. Amino acid sequence: CATGGTNSYNEQFF.

This clone has only one observation. The V call is TRBV6-5, the J call TRBJ2-1; D remains unclear. The V end was cut by 6 bases, the J end by 7 bases, with 10 bases between. This CDR3 is built from 12 residues. Germline V CDR1 and CDR2: MNHEY, SVGAGI. CDR3: CASSPPSNEQFF. The CDR3 bases are TGTGCCAGCAGCCCCCCTAGTAATGAGCAGTTCTTC.

This chain links TRBV11-2 with TRBJ2-3; D gene ambiguous. CDR1 and CDR2 (germline): SGHAT, FQNNGV. The CDR3 has 12 residues. Trimming removed 0 bases from V and 4 bases from J, with 2 bases in between. The CDR3 sequence: CASSLEADTQYF. The DNA for the CDR3 is TGTGCCAGCAGCTTAGAGGCAGATACGCAGTATTTT.

The chain recombines TRBV9 with TRBJ1-5; D gene unclear. Germline CDR1 SGDLS, CDR2 YYNGEE. V gave up 4 bases and J gave up 2 bases, with 10 bases separating them. This CDR3 is 14 amino acids long. In nucleotides, the CDR3 is TGTGCCAGCAGCAGGGATGTGGGCAATCAGCCCCAGCATTTT. Its protein is CASSRDVGNQPQHF.

The V call is TRBV18, the J call TRBJ2-7, with D tentatively TRBD1 (5 bases). Germline lookup yields CDR1 KGHSH and CDR2 LQKENI. Trimming took 5 bases from V and 5 from J, leaving 16 bases between them. The CDR3 contains 14 residues. CDR3 DNA sequence: TGTGCCAGCTCATTCCAGCCAGGGTGGGACGAGCAGTACTTC. It translates to CASSFQPGWDEQYF.

This clone has only a few counts. The rearrangement joins TRBV18 to TRBJ2-2; D is perhaps TRBD2 (5 bases). Germline assignment: CDR1 KGHSH and CDR2 LQKENI. Trimming removed 1 base from V and 4 bases from J, with 19 bases in between. The CDR3 runs to 18 residues. DNA of the CDR3: TGTGCCAGCTCACCACAAATAGGACTCCTATCCCTCACCGGGGAGCTGTTTTTT. Protein: CASSPQIGLLSLTGELFF.

V is TRBV6-5 and J is TRBJ2-7; D unresolved. The ends were cut back, 8 bases at V and 3 bases at J, with 2 bases in the middle. Germline values: CDR1 MNHEY, CDR2 SVGAGI. The CDR3 loop spans 9 amino acids. CDR3 DNA sequence: TGTGCCAGCTTCTACGAGCAGTACTTC. It specifies CASFYEQYF.

This chain connects TRBV11-3 to TRBJ2-1; D not resolved. This CDR3 spans 17 amino acids. The germline gives CDR1 SGHNT, CDR2 YENEEA. V lost 5 bases and J lost 3, with 20 bases in between. CDR3 DNA sequence: TGTGCCAGCAGCGCAGAGTCTAGAATTGGTCGCTACAATGAGCAGTTCTTC. Translating it yields CASSAESRIGRYNEQFF.

The chain employs TRBV6-6 and TRBJ1-3, with 10 bases aligning to TRBD1. This CDR3 has 16 amino acids. CDR1 MNHNY and CDR2 SVGAGI come from the germline V gene (reference sequence). Trimming cost V 6 bases and J 0 bases; bases outside gene matches: 5. CDR3: CASRRTGGGSGNTIYF. The CDR3 nucleotides are TGTGCCAGCAGGAGGACAGGGGGAGGCTCTGGAAACACCATATATTTT.

The chain recombines TRBV7-2 with TRBJ1-3, with D perhaps TRBD1 (5 bases). Trimming took 3 bases from V and 2 from J, leaving 14 bases between them. The CDR3 sequence is 16 residues long. The germline CDR1 and CDR2 sequences are SGHTA and FQGNSA. CDR3 loop: CASSFFQGATGNTIYF. Written as DNA, the CDR3 is TGTGCCAGCAGCTTCTTCCAGGGAGCTACTGGAAACACCATATATTTT.

The chain uses TRBV29-1 and TRBJ2-7; TRBD2 agrees at 7 bases. With V trimmed by 4 bases and J by 1 base, 1 base remained unmatched. CDR1 and CDR2 from the germline V gene are SQVTM and ANQGSEA. This CDR3 spans 12 amino acids. DNA for the CDR3: TGCAGCGTTGGGGGAGGGTCCTACGAGCAGTACTTC. Residues: CSVGGGSYEQYF.

The chain couples TRBV4-1 to TRBJ2-3, with 9 bases matching TRBD1. V was pared by 4 bases and J by 5 bases, with 4 bases of the junction left unmatched. CDR3 length equals 14 residues. The germline V gene encodes CDR1 MGHRA and CDR2 YSYEKL. The CDR3 spells CASSPRQGGDTQYF. CDR3 DNA: TGCGCCAGCAGCCCCCGACAGGGGGGAGATACGCAGTATTTT.

As for this clone: Here the CDR3 omits its conserved ending phenylalanine or tryptophan, so a read error is the likely source. No DNA is shown, since the ends of the CDR3 on it are uncertain; the CDR3 is the one TCRdb lists. J is TRBJ1-2 and V is TRBV20-1; the table's D call, TRBD1, has no DNA check behind it. Germline CDR1 and CDR2: DFQATT and SNEGSKA (reference sequence). The CDR3 region is 11 residues in length, termini included. This chain's CDR3 is CSAHLGDRIMI.

The chain couples TRBV4-3 to TRBJ2-5, with 10 bases fitting TRBD1. CDR3 length: 15 residues. After removal of 4 bases from V and 2 bases from J, the junction contained 4 bases not matched to a gene. Per germline, CDR1 LGHNA and CDR2 YSLEER. CDR3: CASSRGQGDQETQYF. The CDR3 coding sequence is TGCGCCAGCAGCCGAGGACAGGGGGATCAAGAGACCCAGTACTTC.

The chain uses TRBV5-4 and TRBJ2-5; 11 bases map to TRBD1. The CDR3 extends over 17 amino acids. The J segment lost 4 bases and the V segment lost 2 bases, leaving 10 bases of the junction unmatched. Germline CDR1 SGHNT, CDR2 YYREEE (reference sequence). CDR3 DNA: TGTGCCAGCAGCTTTGGGCCCCGGGACAGGGGGGGAGAGACCCAGTACTTC. Translating it yields CASSFGPRDRGGETQYF.

This chain connects TRBV28 to TRBJ2-7; no clear D. Germline assignment: CDR1 MDHEN and CDR2 SYDVKM. Trimming stripped 6 bases from V and 6 bases from J, with 15 bases between. The CDR3 length is 13 residues. Here the CDR3 reads CASSPLVLGEQYF. The CDR3 coding sequence is TGTGCCAGCAGCCCCCTTGTACTGGGCGAGCAGTACTTC.

There are a few counts of this clone. The chain employs TRBV7-9 and TRBJ2-1; 10 bases fit TRBD2. The CDR3 spans 19 residues. CDR1 is SEHNR and CDR2 is FQNEAQ in the germline V gene (reference sequence). The V and J ends lost 1 base and 5 bases, in that order; junction bases with no gene match: 14. In DNA, the CDR3 is TGTGCCAGCAGCTTAGTCCCTAGCGGGAGTTTCGTTGGGGACAATGAGCAGTTCTTC. It specifies CASSLVPSGSFVGDNEQFF.

The chain's CDR3 is CASSGGRGAYGYTF. The CDR3 nucleotides are TGTGCCAGCAGCGGAGGCAGGGGCGCCTATGGCTACACCTTC. The chain links TRBV5-6 to TRBJ1-2, with D perhaps matching TRBD1 (6 bases). The V gene's germline CDR1 is SGHDT and CDR2 YYEEEE. The V end was cut by 4 bases, the J end by 4 bases, with 14 bases between. This CDR3 is 14 amino acids long.

The chain uses TRBV19 and TRBJ1-3; unclear D gene. Germline V gene data show CDR1 as LNHDA and CDR2 as SQIVND (reference sequence). V lost 6 bases, J lost 0 bases, and 6 bases lay in between. The CDR3 extends over 13 amino acids. CDR3 in amino acids: CASRRISGNTIYF. The CDR3 DNA sequence: TGTGCCAGTAGACGGATCTCTGGAAACACCATATATTTT.

This chain uses TRBV5-1 with TRBJ2-1, with D possibly TRBD2 on 6 matching bases. V lost 6 bases to trimming and J lost 4 bases, with 11 bases between them. Looked up from germline, CDR1 is SGHRS and CDR2 is YFSETQ. The length of the CDR3 is 13 residues. The CDR3 spells CASTPGLYNEQFF. The DNA of the CDR3 is TGCGCCAGCACCCCTGGACTATACAATGAGCAGTTCTTC. The whole variable domain, filled in from reference TRBV5-1 and TRBJ2-1, reads KAGVTQTPRYLIKTRGQQVTLSCSPISGHRSVSWYQQTPGQGLQFLFEYFSETQRNKGNFPGRFSGRQFSNSRSEMNVSTLELGDSALYLCASTPGLYNEQFFGPGTRLTVL.

This clone was detected once. The chain recombines TRBV5-8 with TRBJ2-1; D remains ambiguous. CDR1 is SGHTS, CDR2 YDEGEE, per germline. V was trimmed by 1 base and J by 2 bases, leaving 10 bases between them. This CDR3 is 15 amino acids long. CDR3: CASSLFDGPYNEQFF. The CDR3 nucleotides read TGTGCCAGCAGCTTGTTCGACGGTCCCTACAATGAGCAGTTCTTC. Full variable domain (rest looked up from reference TRBV5-8 and TRBJ2-1): EAGVTQSPTHLIKTRGQQATLRCSPISGHTSVYWYQQALGLGLQFLLWYDEGEERNRGNFPPRFSGRQFPNYSSELNVNALELEDSALYLCASSLFDGPYNEQFFGPGTRLTVL.

The chain couples TRBV9 to TRBJ2-7, with D tentatively TRBD2 (6 bases). CDR1 is SGDLS and CDR2 is YYNGEE in the germline V gene. V dropped 4 bases and J dropped 2 bases, with 16 bases sitting between them. The CDR3 runs to 15 residues. The CDR3 sequence: CASSPRGYSPYEQYF. In DNA, the CDR3 is TGTGCCAGCAGCCCCCGGGGGTATTCGCCCTACGAGCAGTACTTC.

Relative to its sample, this clone is medium-sized (0.01 to 0.1%). The V gene is TRBV7-9, the J gene TRBJ1-2; D is possibly TRBD1 (6 bases). Trimming removed 5 bases from V and 10 bases from J, with 14 bases in between. CDR1 is SEHNR, CDR2 FQNEAQ, per germline (reference sequence). The CDR3 has 12 amino acids. CDR3 bases: TGTGCCAGCAGCCGTACAGGGATCGACTACACCTTC. Translating it yields CASSRTGIDYTF.

In its sample, this clone was seen once. The chain has TRBV18 and TRBJ2-2, with TRBD1 identical over 7 bases. In germline, CDR1 is KGHSH, CDR2 LQKENI. The CDR3 sequence is 15 residues long. With V trimmed by 2 bases and J by 5 bases, 5 bases remained unmatched. In DNA form, the CDR3 reads TGTGCCAGCTCACCATTCACAGGGGAGACCGGGGAGCTGTTTTTT. This translates into CASSPFTGETGELFF.